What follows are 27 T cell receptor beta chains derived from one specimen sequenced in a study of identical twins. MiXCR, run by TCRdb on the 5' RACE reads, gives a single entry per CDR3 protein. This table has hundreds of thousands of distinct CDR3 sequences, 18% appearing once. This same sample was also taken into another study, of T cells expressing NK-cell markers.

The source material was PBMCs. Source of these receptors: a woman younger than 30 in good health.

For the CDR3, the DNA is TGTGCCAGTGCGGAGACGTCCGTGGGGGGCTACACCTTC. Amino acids: CASAETSVGGYTF. V gene TRBV19 combines with J gene TRBJ1-2; D remains ambiguous. Germline CDR1 and CDR2: LNHDA and SQIVND (reference sequence). V dropped 8 bases and J dropped 8 bases, with 18 bases sitting between them. The CDR3 is 13 residues long.

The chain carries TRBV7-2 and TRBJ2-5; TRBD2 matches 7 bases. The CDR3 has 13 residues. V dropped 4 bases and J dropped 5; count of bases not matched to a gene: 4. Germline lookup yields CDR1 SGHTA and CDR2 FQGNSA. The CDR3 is CASSWRERETQYF. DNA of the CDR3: TGTGCCAGCAGCTGGCGGGAGCGGGAGACCCAGTACTTC.

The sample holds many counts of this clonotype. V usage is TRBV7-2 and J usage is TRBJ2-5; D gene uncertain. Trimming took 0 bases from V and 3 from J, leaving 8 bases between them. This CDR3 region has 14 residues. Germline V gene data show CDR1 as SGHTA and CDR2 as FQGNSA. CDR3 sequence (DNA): TGTGCCAGCAGCTTAGCCGTCTCAGAAGAGACCCAGTACTTC. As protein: CASSLAVSEETQYF.

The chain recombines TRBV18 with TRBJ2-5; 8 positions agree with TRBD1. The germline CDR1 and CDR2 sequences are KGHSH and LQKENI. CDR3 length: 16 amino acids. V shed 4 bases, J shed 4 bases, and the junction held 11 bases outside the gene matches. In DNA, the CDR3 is TGTGCCAGCTCACGATCCCTCACGGGGACAGGAGAGACCCAGTACTTC. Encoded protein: CASSRSLTGTGETQYF.

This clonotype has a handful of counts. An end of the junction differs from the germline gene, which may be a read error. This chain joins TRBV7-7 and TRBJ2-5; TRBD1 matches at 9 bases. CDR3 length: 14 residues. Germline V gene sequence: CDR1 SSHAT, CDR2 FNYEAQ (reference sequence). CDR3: CASSSTGGLETQYF. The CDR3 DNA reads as TGTGCTAGCAGCTCCACAGGGGGCCTAGAGACCCAGTACTTC. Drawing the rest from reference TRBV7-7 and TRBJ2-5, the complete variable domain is GAGVSQSPRYKVTKRGQDVTLRCDPISSHATLYWYQQALGQGPEFLTYFNYEAQPDKSGLPSDRFSAERPEGSISTLTIQRTEQRDSAMYRCASSSTGGLETQYFGPGTRLLVL.

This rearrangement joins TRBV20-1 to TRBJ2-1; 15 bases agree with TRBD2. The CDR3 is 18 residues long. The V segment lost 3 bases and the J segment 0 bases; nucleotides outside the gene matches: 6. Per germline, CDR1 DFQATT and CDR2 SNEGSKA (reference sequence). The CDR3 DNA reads TGCAGTGCTAGGGCGGGACTAGCGGGGGGAAGCTCCTACAATGAGCAGTTCTTC. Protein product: CSARAGLAGGSSYNEQFF.

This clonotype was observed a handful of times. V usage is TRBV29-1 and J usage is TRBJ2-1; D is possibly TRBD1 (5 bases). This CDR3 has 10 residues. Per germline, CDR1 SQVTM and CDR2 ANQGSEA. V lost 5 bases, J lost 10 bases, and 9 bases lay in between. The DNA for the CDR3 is TGCAGCGTTCCAGGGTCGGAGCAGTTCTTC. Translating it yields CSVPGSEQFF.

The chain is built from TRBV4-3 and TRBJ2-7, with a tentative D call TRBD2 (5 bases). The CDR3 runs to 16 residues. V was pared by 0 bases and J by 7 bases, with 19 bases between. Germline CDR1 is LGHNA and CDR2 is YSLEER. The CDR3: CASSQETGPIGREQYF. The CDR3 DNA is TGCGCCAGCAGCCAAGAGACGGGCCCCATAGGGAGAGAGCAGTACTTC.

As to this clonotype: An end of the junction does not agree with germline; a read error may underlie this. CDR3 region: CASSDPTDTQYF. The CDR3 region has the DNA TGTGCCAGCAGCGATCCGACAGATACGCAGTATTTT. V and J are TRBV10-1 and TRBJ2-3, with D unclear. The CDR3 covers 12 residues. Germline V gene data show CDR1 as WNHNN and CDR2 as SYGVQD (reference sequence).

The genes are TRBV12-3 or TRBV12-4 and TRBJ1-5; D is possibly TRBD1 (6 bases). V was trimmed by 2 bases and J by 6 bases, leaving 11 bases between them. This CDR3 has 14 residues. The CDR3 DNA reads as TGTGCCAGCAGTTTACATCAGGGGCCTCAGCCCCAGCATTTT. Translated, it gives CASSLHQGPQPQHF.

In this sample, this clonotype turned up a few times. CDR3 bases: TGTGCCAGCAGCTTAGAGGTAGGCTCCAAGGAGCAGTACTTC. This codes for CASSLEVGSKEQYF. The V call is TRBV7-6, the J call TRBJ2-7; no clear D gene. The length of the CDR3 is 14 residues. Trimming pared 1 base from V and 7 bases from J, leaving 14 bases between. Germline lookup yields CDR1 SGHVS and CDR2 FNYEAQ.

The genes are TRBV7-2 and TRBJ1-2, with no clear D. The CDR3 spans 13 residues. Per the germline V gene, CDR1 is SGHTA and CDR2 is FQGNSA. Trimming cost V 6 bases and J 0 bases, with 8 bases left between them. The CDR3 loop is CASRAAANYGYTF. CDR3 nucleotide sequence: TGTGCCAGCAGAGCCGCAGCTAACTATGGCTACACCTTC.

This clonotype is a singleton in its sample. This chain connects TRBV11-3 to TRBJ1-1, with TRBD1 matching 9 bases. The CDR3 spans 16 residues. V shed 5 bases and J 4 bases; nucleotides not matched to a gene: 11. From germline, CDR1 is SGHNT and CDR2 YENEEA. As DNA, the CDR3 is TGTGCCAGCAGCGACCGGGACAGGGTAGACAGCACTGAAGCTTTCTTT. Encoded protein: CASSDRDRVDSTEAFF.

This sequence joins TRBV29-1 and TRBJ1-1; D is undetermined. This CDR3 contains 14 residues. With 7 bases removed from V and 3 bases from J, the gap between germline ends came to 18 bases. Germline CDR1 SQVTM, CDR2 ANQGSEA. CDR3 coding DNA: TGCAGCGCCCACGGCCATTATCGGTACACTGAAGCTTTCTTT. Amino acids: CSAHGHYRYTEAFF.

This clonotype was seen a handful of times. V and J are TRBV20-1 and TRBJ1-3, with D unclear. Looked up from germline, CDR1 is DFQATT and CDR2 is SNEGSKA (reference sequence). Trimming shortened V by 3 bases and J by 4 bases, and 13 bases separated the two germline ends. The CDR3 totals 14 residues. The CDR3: CSASTGLGGNTIYF. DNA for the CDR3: TGCAGTGCTAGCACGGGCCTGGGGGGAAACACCATATATTTT.

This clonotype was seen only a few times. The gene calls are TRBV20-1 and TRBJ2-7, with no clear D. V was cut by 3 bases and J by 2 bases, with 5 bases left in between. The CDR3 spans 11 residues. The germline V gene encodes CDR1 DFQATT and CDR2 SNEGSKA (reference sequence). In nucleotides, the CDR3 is TGCAGTGCTAGCCAGACCTACGAGCAGTACTTC. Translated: CSASQTYEQYF.

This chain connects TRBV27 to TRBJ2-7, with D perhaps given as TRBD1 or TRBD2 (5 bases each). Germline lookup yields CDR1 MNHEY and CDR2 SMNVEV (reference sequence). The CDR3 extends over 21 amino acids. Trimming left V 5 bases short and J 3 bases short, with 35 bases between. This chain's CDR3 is CASSLPFKGNLDREGYYEQYF. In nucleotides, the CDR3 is TGTGCCAGCAGTCTCCCGTTTAAGGGGAACCTAGACCGTGAGGGCTACTACGAGCAGTACTTC.

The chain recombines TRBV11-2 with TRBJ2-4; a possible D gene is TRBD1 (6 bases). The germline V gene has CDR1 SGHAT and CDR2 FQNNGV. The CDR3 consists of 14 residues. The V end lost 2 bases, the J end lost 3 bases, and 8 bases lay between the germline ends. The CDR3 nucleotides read TGTGCCAGCAGCTTACAGGGGTTCAAAAACATTCAGTACTTC. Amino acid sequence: CASSLQGFKNIQYF.

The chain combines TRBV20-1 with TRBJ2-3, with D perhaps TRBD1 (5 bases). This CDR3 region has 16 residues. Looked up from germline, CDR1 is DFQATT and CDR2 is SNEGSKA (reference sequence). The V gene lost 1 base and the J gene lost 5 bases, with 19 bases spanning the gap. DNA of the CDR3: TGCAGTGCTAGAGCCCCCGGTGTGCAGGGCGGAGATACGCAGTATTTT. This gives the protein CSARAPGVQGGDTQYF.

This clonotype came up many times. Here the CDR3 DNA reads TGTGCCTGGAGTGGAGTGAGCACAGATACGCAGTATTTT. It translates to CAWSGVSTDTQYF. This rearrangement joins TRBV30 to TRBJ2-3; D uncertain. Germline CDR1 and CDR2: GTSNPN and SVGIG (reference sequence). The CDR3 contains 13 residues. V was pared by 1 base and J by 0 bases, with 5 bases between.

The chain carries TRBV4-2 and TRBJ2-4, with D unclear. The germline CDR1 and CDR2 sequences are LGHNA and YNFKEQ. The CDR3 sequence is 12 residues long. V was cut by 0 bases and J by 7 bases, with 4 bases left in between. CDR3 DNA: TGTGCCAGCAGCCAAGATCAGAACATTCAGTACTTC. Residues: CASSQDQNIQYF.

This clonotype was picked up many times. CDR3 DNA: TGTGCCAGCAGTTTCGTGCCTGGAGAGACCCAGTACTTC. Its protein product is CASSFVPGETQYF. J is TRBJ2-5 and V is TRBV12-3 or TRBV12-4, with D hard to call. There are 13 residues in the CDR3. V shed 3 bases and J shed 4 bases, with 9 bases lying between them.

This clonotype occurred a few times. The CDR3 nucleotides are TGCAGTGCTAGTATGGCGGGAAGGGGAAGTCAGCCCCAGCATTTT. Its translation is CSASMAGRGSQPQHF. The gene calls are TRBV20-1 and TRBJ1-5, with a possible D match to TRBD1 (5 bases). The CDR3 runs to 15 residues. The V end lost 3 bases, the J end lost 6 bases, and 18 bases lay between the germline ends. From germline, CDR1 is DFQATT and CDR2 SNEGSKA (reference sequence).

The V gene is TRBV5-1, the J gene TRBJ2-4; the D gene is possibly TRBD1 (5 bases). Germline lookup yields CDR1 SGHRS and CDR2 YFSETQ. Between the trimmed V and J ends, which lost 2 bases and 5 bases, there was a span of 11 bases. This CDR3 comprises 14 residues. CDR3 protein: CASSFGRVENIQYF. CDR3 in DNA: TGCGCCAGCAGCTTCGGCAGGGTCGAAAACATTCAGTACTTC. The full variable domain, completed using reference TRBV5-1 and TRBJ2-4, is KAGVTQTPRYLIKTRGQQVTLSCSPISGHRSVSWYQQTPGQGLQFLFEYFSETQRNKGNFPGRFSGRQFSNSRSEMNVSTLELGDSALYLCASSFGRVENIQYFGAGTRLSVL.

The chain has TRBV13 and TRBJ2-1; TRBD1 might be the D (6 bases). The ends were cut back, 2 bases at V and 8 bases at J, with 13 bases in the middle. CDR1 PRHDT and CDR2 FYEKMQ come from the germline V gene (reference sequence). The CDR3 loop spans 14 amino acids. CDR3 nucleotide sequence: TGTGCCAGCAGCTTATGGGAACAGGGCCATGAGCAGTTCTTC. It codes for CASSLWEQGHEQFF.

The CDR3 reads CSVTGAANTGELFF. Written as DNA, the CDR3 is TGCAGCGTAACCGGGGCCGCGAACACCGGGGAGCTGTTTTTT. The chain couples TRBV29-1 to TRBJ2-2; D tentatively fits TRBD1 or TRBD2 (5 bases each). With 6 bases removed from V and 0 bases from J, the gap between germline ends came to 11 bases. Germline CDR1 SQVTM, CDR2 ANQGSEA. The CDR3 consists of 14 residues.

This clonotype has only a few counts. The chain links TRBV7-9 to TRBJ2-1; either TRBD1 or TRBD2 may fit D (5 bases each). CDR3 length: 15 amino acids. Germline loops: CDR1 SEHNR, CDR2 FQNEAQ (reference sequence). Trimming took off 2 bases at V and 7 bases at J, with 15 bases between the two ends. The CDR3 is CASSLSMGRWNEQFF. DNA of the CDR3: TGTGCCAGCAGCTTAAGTATGGGACGGTGGAATGAGCAGTTCTTC.